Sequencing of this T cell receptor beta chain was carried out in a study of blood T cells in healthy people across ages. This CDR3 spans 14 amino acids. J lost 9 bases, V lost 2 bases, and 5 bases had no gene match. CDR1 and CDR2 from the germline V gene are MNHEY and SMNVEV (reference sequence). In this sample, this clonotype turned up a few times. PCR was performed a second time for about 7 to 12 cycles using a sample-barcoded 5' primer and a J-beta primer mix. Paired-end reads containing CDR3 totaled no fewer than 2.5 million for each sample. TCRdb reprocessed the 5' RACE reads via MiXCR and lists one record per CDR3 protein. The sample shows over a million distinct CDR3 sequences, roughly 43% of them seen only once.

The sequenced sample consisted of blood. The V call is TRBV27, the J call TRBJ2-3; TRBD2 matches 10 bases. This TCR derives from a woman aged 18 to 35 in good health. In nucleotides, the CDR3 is TGTGCCAGCAGTTTACTAGCGGGGGATTTCACGCAGTATTTT. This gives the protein CASSLLAGDFTQYF.